This T cell receptor (beta chain) emerged from a study of CD8+ T cells in alopecia areata. Specified treatment: oral pan-JAK inhibitor, 5-10 mg twice daily. Punch biopsies of lesional scalp, plus peripheral blood, were taken from alopecia areata patients. cDNA reverse transcribed from extracted RNA served as the sequencing template. Clones were read by immunoSEQ multiplex PCR, and TCRdb kept only the in-frame ones, dropping some. The repertoire holds about 220,000 clones, with roughly 56% as singletons. The sequence was obtained from a human donor with alopecia areata. Source: CD4+ T cells sorted from blood, taken at week 4, from a patient treated with tofacitinib.

The chain's CDR3 is CASSPADTQYF. CDR3 nucleotide sequence: TGTGCCAGCAGCCCTGCAGATACGCAGTATTTT. This sequence joins TRBV6-1 and TRBJ2-3; D not certain. Germline lookup yields CDR1 MNHNS and CDR2 SASEGT. The CDR3 loop spans 11 amino acids. The V end was cut by 6 bases, the J end by 4 bases, with 5 bases between.